The entry below describes one T cell receptor beta chain. Its antigen is unidentified. The data stem from a study of cytomegalovirus exposure and HLA in healthy donors. This PCR relied on a set of 60 Vbeta primers and 13 Jbeta primers. The data were produced by immunoSEQ multiplex PCR, yet TCRdb's version contains in-frame clones alone and is incomplete. The sample comprises approximately 91,000 clones, around 64% of which are singletons, and about 2.3% rests with the top ten. Study-wide points: A later analysis revealed that TCR association rates differed between HLA loci, peaking at DRB1 and bottoming out at HLA-C.

The sequencing input was PBMCs. This clonotype was obtained from a human donor in good health.

The CDR3 sequence is CASSLMLTDTQYF. The CDR3 nucleotides are TGTGCCAGCAGCTTAATGTTAACAGATACGCAGTATTTT. V usage is TRBV7-9 and J usage is TRBJ2-3; unclear D gene. The V end was cut by 2 bases, the J end by 3 bases, with 6 bases between. The CDR3 totals 13 residues. CDR1 is SEHNR and CDR2 is FQNEAQ in the germline V gene (reference sequence). Combining the CDR3 with reference TRBV7-9 and TRBJ2-3 gives the whole variable domain DTGVSQNPRHKITKRGQNVTFRCDPISEHNRLYWYRQTLGQGPEFLTYFQNEAQLEKSRLLSDRFSAERPKGSFSTLEIQRTEQGDSAMYLCASSLMLTDTQYFGPGTRLTVL.